The 10 T cell receptor beta chains presented below share a single source sample, sequenced in a study of Ad26.COV2.S vaccination and SARS-CoV-2 variants. Treatment of the sample: around 19 received Ad26.COV2.S at low or high dose, single or two shots; about 5 received placebo; per-sample allocation not given. Day 63 following the first vaccine or placebo injection was when the samples were taken. Sequencing used immunoSEQ multiplex PCR; TCRdb keeps in-frame clones, though not all of them. The sample holds 300,000 to 350,000 clones, approximately 86% seen once. The specimen comprised peripheral blood, sampled in a trial of Ad26.COV2.S vaccine versus placebo. The receptors come from a person aged 18-60 years who received the Ad26.COV2.S COVID-19 vaccine or a placebo.

The rearrangement joins TRBV6-5 to TRBJ2-1; TRBD1 matches 8 bases. The V and J ends lost 9 bases and 0 bases, in that order; junction bases with no gene match: 4. This CDR3 comprises 14 residues. Germline lookup yields CDR1 MNHEY and CDR2 SVGAGI. Here the CDR3 reads CASTGTGSYNEQFF. The CDR3 bases are TGTGCCAGTACCGGGACAGGCTCCTACAATGAGCAGTTCTTC.

The V call is TRBV7-3, the J call TRBJ2-1; weak D call: TRBD2 (6 bases). This CDR3 has 12 amino acids. CDR1 is SGHTA, CDR2 FQGTGA, per germline. With 5 bases removed from V and 8 bases from J, the gap between germline ends came to 10 bases. Here the CDR3 reads CASSTSGHEQFF. The CDR3 DNA reads as TGTGCCAGCAGCACGAGCGGGCATGAGCAGTTCTTC. Looking up the rest from reference TRBV7-3 and TRBJ2-1 gives the full variable domain: GAGVSQTPSNKVTEKGKYVELRCDPISGHTALYWYRQSLGQGPEFLIYFQGTGAADDSGLPNDRFFAVRPEGSVSTLKIQRTERGDSAVYLCASSTSGHEQFFGPGTRLTVL.

The chain joins TRBV6-2 or TRBV6-3 to TRBJ2-3, with D possibly TRBD2 on 6 matching bases. Germline loops: CDR1 MNHEY, CDR2 SVGEGT. There are 16 residues in the CDR3. V was pared by 2 bases and J by 0 bases, with 12 bases between. The CDR3 coding sequence is TGTGCCAGCAGTTACCCATTGGCGGGGAGCACAGATACGCAGTATTTT. Protein product: CASSYPLAGSTDTQYF.

The rearrangement uses TRBV4-1 and TRBJ1-1, with D possibly being TRBD1 (5 bases). This CDR3 comprises 14 residues. V was shortened by 4 bases and J by 1 base, with 10 bases between the two germline ends. Germline V gene data show CDR1 as MGHRA and CDR2 as YSYEKL. CDR3 residues: CASSPIGANTEAFF. CDR3 bases: TGCGCCAGCAGCCCCATAGGGGCGAACACTGAAGCTTTCTTT.

The chain has TRBV5-1 and TRBJ2-7; tentatively, D is TRBD1 (6 bases). V lost 5 bases and J lost 6, with 30 bases in between. Germline assignment: CDR1 SGHRS and CDR2 YFSETQ. The CDR3 loop spans 18 amino acids. The CDR3 spells CASSMLPNTGTNPFEQYF. CDR3 DNA: TGCGCCAGCAGTATGCTCCCCAACACCGGGACAAACCCCTTCGAGCAGTACTTC.

The rearrangement joins TRBV28 to TRBJ1-1; D may be TRBD1 (5 bases). Trimming shortened V by 3 bases and J by 4 bases, and 15 bases separated the two germline ends. The CDR3 runs to 15 residues. Germline V gives CDR1 MDHEN, CDR2 SYDVKM. This CDR3 reads CASSFPNTGGTEAFF. The CDR3 DNA is TGTGCCAGCAGTTTTCCTAATACCGGGGGCACTGAAGCTTTCTTT.

The V and J genes are TRBV15 and TRBJ2-1; perhaps TRBD2 as D (5 bases). The CDR3 runs to 13 residues. V was pared by 8 bases and J by 0 bases, with 8 bases between. Germline V gene lookup returns CDR1 LNHNV and CDR2 YYDKDF (reference sequence). CDR3 nucleotides: TGTGCCACCGCCGAGGGCTCCTACAATGAGCAGTTCTTC. Amino acid sequence: CATAEGSYNEQFF.

The chain has TRBV7-9 and TRBJ2-1, with 10 bases that match TRBD2. The V and J ends lost 3 bases and 4 bases, in that order; junction bases with no gene match: 3. CDR1 is SEHNR and CDR2 is FQNEAQ in the germline V gene (reference sequence). CDR3 length: 15 amino acids. CDR3 sequence (DNA): TGTGCCAGCAGCTTTATAGCGGGGGGATACAATGAGCAGTTCTTC. Encoded protein: CASSFIAGGYNEQFF.

The rearrangement links TRBV19 to TRBJ2-1; 7 bases map to TRBD2. V lost 3 bases and J lost 5; bases outside the gene matches: 16. The CDR3 has 18 residues. CDR1 and CDR2 (germline): LNHDA, SQIVND (reference sequence). The chain's CDR3 is CASSIKYSTLAEHNEQFF. The CDR3 DNA reads TGTGCCAGTAGTATCAAATATTCGACGCTAGCGGAGCACAATGAGCAGTTCTTC.

This clone was picked up one time. The chain is built from TRBV28 and TRBJ2-1; a weak D match, TRBD2 (5 bases). Germline V gene lookup returns CDR1 MDHEN and CDR2 SYDVKM. The V end was cut by 4 bases, the J end by 6 bases, with 22 bases between. CDR3 size: 17 residues. The CDR3 here is CASSSQTLGSYRNEQFF. Written as DNA, the CDR3 is TGTGCCAGCAGTTCGCAAACACTAGGGTCCTACCGCAATGAGCAGTTCTTC.